This T cell receptor (beta chain) was captured by sequencing in a study of T-cell reconstitution after alpha-beta-depleted transplantation in children. Notes on the study in general: Several hundred expanded graft clones reportedly gave rise to the alpha-beta T cells present about two months after transplant. In some patients, recipient T cells and intrathymic progenitors surviving conditioning explained high day-60 diversity. Counts and diversity of T cells one year after transplant came mostly from newly produced T cells.

The ends were cut back, 5 bases at V and 0 bases at J, with 10 bases in the middle. The CDR3 has 14 residues. Germline values: CDR1 LNHNV, CDR2 YYDKDF (reference sequence). This clonotype was observed many times. Its antigen is unidentified. Unique molecular identifiers were incorporated when the TCRbeta library was constructed. TCRdb redid the calling of the PCR reads with MiXCR, one entry per CDR3 protein. The table records about 980,000 distinct CDR3 sequences, less than 30% of them present only once. The receptor was derived from a boy under three years old who had a stem cell transplant for SCID, so the T cells may come from the graft donor. This specimen consisted of PBMCs, mostly from graft donor cells, obtained 360 days after TCRalphabeta/CD19-depleted stem cell transplant. The chain links TRBV15 to TRBJ1-1, with D unresolved. The CDR3 sequence is CATSPLLMNTEAFF. The CDR3 DNA follows: TGTGCCACCAGCCCACTCTTAATGAACACTGAAGCTTTCTTT.